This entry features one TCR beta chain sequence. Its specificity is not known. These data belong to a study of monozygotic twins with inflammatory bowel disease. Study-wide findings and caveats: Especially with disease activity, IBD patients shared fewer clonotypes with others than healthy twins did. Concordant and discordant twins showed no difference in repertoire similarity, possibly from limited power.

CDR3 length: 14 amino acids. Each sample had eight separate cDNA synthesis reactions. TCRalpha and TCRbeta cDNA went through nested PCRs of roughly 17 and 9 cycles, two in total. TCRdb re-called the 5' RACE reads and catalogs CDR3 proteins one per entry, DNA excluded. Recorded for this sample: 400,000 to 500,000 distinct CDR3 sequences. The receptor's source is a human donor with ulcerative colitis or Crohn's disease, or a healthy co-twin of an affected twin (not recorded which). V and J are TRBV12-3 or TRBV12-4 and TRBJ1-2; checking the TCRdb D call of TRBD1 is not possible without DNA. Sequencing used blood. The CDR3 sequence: CASSQGSGRNGYTF.